These 15 T cell receptor beta chains were all obtained from the same sample, sequenced in a study of shared clonotypes between healthy human individuals. Sequencing was performed with immunoSEQ multiplex PCR; in TCRdb, only in-frame clones are kept and a portion is missing. In the table there are about 2.1 million clones, about 93% of which are singletons. CD45RO-negative CD8 cells positively selected for CCR7 made up the naive population, which excluded terminally differentiated effector memory CD45RA+ cells. Sequencing was performed on naive CD8+ T cells from PBMCs. These receptor sequences come from a man aged 18 to 30 in good health. Some clones in this sample may be carry-over from other donors' samples.

The chain has TRBV2 and TRBJ2-2, with 9 positions matching TRBD1. Germline CDR1 reads SNHLY; CDR2 reads FYNNEI. V lost 11 bases, J lost 4 bases, and 5 bases stayed unmatched. The CDR3 is made up of 13 amino acids. The CDR3 loop reads CAGDREGTGELFF. CDR3 nucleotides: TGTGCCGGGGACAGGGAGGGCACCGGGGAGCTGTTTTTT. The full variable domain, with the rest looked up from reference TRBV2 and TRBJ2-2, is EPEVTQTPSHQVTQMGQEVILRCVPISNHLYFYWYRQILGQKVEFLVSFYNNEISEKSEIFDDQFSVERPDGSNFTLKIRSTKLEDSAMYFCAGDREGTGELFFGEGSRLTVL.

This rearrangement joins TRBV4-3 to TRBJ2-1; D unresolved. V lost 1 base to trimming and J lost 5 bases, with 18 bases between them. The CDR3 has 17 amino acids. The germline V gene encodes CDR1 LGHNA and CDR2 YSLEER. The CDR3 sequence is CASSQVWHGEGNNEQFF. In DNA form, the CDR3 reads TGCGCCAGCAGCCAAGTTTGGCATGGCGAAGGAAACAATGAGCAGTTCTTC.

The J gene is TRBJ1-1, the V gene TRBV4-1, with D maybe TRBD1 (5 bases). The germline V gene has CDR1 MGHRA and CDR2 YSYEKL. The CDR3 spans 13 residues. The V and J ends lost 11 bases and 1 base respectively, with 14 bases between them. The CDR3 region has the DNA TGCGCCCCAGCGGCAGGGACGAACACTGAAGCTTTCTTT. The encoded protein is CAPAAGTNTEAFF.

This clone has only one observation. This chain uses TRBV11-2 with TRBJ1-2; the D gene is possibly TRBD1 (5 bases). Trimming left V 3 bases short and J 3 bases short, with 14 bases between. The CDR3 has 15 residues. Germline assignment: CDR1 SGHAT and CDR2 FQNNGV. The CDR3 sequence is CASSFWGGRDYGYTF. CDR3 DNA: TGTGCCAGCAGCTTTTGGGGGGGACGGGACTATGGCTACACCTTC.

This sequence joins TRBV6-1 and TRBJ2-7; possibly TRBD2 for D (6 bases). The germline V gene has CDR1 MNHNS and CDR2 SASEGT. V was shortened by 3 bases and J by 4 bases, with 16 bases between the two germline ends. CDR3 length: 15 amino acids. CDR3 in amino acids: CASSDGLPSYYEQYF. The DNA of the CDR3 is TGTGCCAGCAGTGACGGACTACCCTCTTATTACGAGCAGTACTTC.

The chain links TRBV28 to TRBJ1-2, with 8 bases identical to TRBD1. Germline lookup yields CDR1 MDHEN and CDR2 SYDVKM. The V segment lost 4 bases and the J segment 3 bases; nucleotides outside the gene matches: 10. The CDR3 is 16 residues long. The CDR3: CASSSWSGGAYYGYTF. The CDR3 DNA follows: TGTGCCAGCAGTTCTTGGTCAGGGGGCGCATACTATGGCTACACCTTC.

This chain uses TRBV6-1 with TRBJ2-7; TRBD1 agrees at 7 bases. V dropped 7 bases and J dropped 0; count of bases not matched to a gene: 6. CDR3 length equals 14 residues. Germline V lookup: CDR1 MNHNS, CDR2 SASEGT. The CDR3 sequence is CASTTRDSSYEQYF. The CDR3 nucleotides read TGTGCCAGCACTACCCGGGACAGCTCCTACGAGCAGTACTTC.

V gene TRBV28 combines with J gene TRBJ2-3; 11 bases are shared with TRBD2. This CDR3 is built from 17 residues. Germline V gene data show CDR1 as MDHEN and CDR2 as SYDVKM. With V trimmed by 2 bases and J by 2 bases, 6 bases remained unmatched. DNA for the CDR3: TGTGCCAGCAGTTTACCTGGACTAGCGGGTACCACAGATACGCAGTATTTT. Translating it yields CASSLPGLAGTTDTQYF.

The V call is TRBV11-2, the J call TRBJ2-5, with 10 bases aligning to TRBD2. V shed 5 bases, J shed 0 bases, and the junction held 3 bases outside the gene matches. The CDR3 is 15 residues long. Germline assignment: CDR1 SGHAT and CDR2 FQNNGV. CDR3 sequence reads: CASSPGTSDQETQYF. In DNA, the CDR3 is TGTGCCAGCAGCCCCGGGACTAGCGACCAAGAGACCCAGTACTTC.

This sequence joins TRBV5-1 and TRBJ2-2; D uncertain. The germline V and J ends were trimmed by 0 bases and 1 base, with 7 bases remaining between them. Germline CDR1 reads SGHRS; CDR2 reads YFSETQ. The CDR3 has 15 residues. In DNA form, the CDR3 reads TGCGCCAGCAGCTTGGAGGATTGGAACACCGGGGAGCTGTTTTTT. It translates to CASSLEDWNTGELFF.

Regarding this clone: In the same sample, other DNA sequences code for this CDR3. The rearrangement links TRBV9 to TRBJ2-3, with D tentatively TRBD2 (5 bases). This CDR3 region has 15 residues. Germline CDR1 SGDLS, CDR2 YYNGEE. Trimming removed 0 bases at V and 0 bases at J, with 8 bases between. The CDR3 DNA sequence: TGTGCCAGCAGCGTAGAATCGGGGAGCACAGATACGCAGTATTTT. Protein sequence: CASSVESGSTDTQYF.

In its sample, this clone was seen once. The V and J genes are TRBV10-2 and TRBJ1-4; maybe TRBD1 (6 bases). The CDR3 totals 15 residues. Germline V gene lookup returns CDR1 WSHSY and CDR2 SAAADI. V was shortened by 2 bases and J by 5 bases, with 12 bases between the two germline ends. DNA for the CDR3: TGCGCCAGCAGTGAGGTTGGGGGCCCCAATGAAAAACTGTTTTTT. Amino acids: CASSEVGGPNEKLFF.

Concerning this clone: Other nucleotide sequences from this sample produce the same CDR3. The CDR3 nucleotides read TGTGCCAGCAGCCCCAGGACAGTAAGCTCCTACGAGCAGTACTTC. Its protein product is CASSPRTVSSYEQYF. J is TRBJ2-7 and V is TRBV7-9; TRBD1 might be the D (6 bases). V was shortened by 5 bases and J by 0 bases, with 14 bases between the two germline ends. CDR1 and CDR2 from the germline V gene are SEHNR and FQNEAQ (reference sequence). This CDR3 is 15 amino acids long.

With regard to this clone: This CDR3 is also generated by other DNA sequences in the sample. The CDR3 spells CASSFTNTEAFF. For the CDR3, the DNA is TGTGCCAGCAGTTTCACTAACACTGAAGCTTTCTTT. The V call is TRBV28, the J call TRBJ1-1; D is unresolved. CDR1 and CDR2 (germline): MDHEN, SYDVKM. The CDR3 covers 12 residues. The V end was cut by 3 bases, the J end by 2 bases, with 4 bases between.

The V and J genes are TRBV28 and TRBJ1-1, with 7 positions matching TRBD1. V trimming: 10 bases; J trimming: 2 bases; junction bases outside the gene matches: 13. Germline CDR1 MDHEN, CDR2 SYDVKM. The CDR3 covers 15 residues. The CDR3 reads CATQGVPELNTEAFF. CDR3 DNA sequence: TGTGCCACCCAGGGGGTCCCAGAGCTCAACACTGAAGCTTTCTTT.